The next 21 T cell receptor beta chains were all read from a single sample in a study of T cell changes during pregnancy in multiple sclerosis. The data were produced by immunoSEQ multiplex PCR, yet TCRdb's version contains in-frame clones alone and is incomplete. The sample lists 25,000 to 30,000 clones, about 83% occurring once. The source material was CD8+ T cells from peripheral blood mononuclear cells, sampled after pregnancy. These receptors all stem from a female donor with multiple sclerosis, enrolled in a pregnancy study.

This chain uses TRBV13 with TRBJ1-2; 7 nucleotides agree with TRBD1. V was clipped by 5 bases and J by 6 bases; unmatched bases: 9. CDR1 and CDR2 (germline): PRHDT, FYEKMQ (reference sequence). The CDR3 sequence is 14 residues long. CDR3 DNA: TGTGCCAGCAGCCTGGAGAGGGGGCCCAATGGCTACACCTTC. Amino acid sequence: CASSLERGPNGYTF.

V and J are TRBV14 and TRBJ1-6, with unresolved D. The V end lost 1 base, the J end lost 8 bases, and 21 bases lay between the germline ends. In germline, CDR1 is SGHDN, CDR2 FVKESK. The CDR3 totals 18 residues. The CDR3 region has the DNA TGTGCCAGCAGCCAAGTTTCTAGTCGGTGGGTCCGTCATTCACCCCTCCACTTT. Its translation is CASSQVSSRWVRHSPLHF.

This sequence joins TRBV29-1 and TRBJ2-2; no clear D. Germline values: CDR1 SQVTM, CDR2 ANQGSEA. The CDR3 spans 13 residues. Trimming cost V 5 bases and J 3 bases, with 10 bases left between them. DNA for the CDR3: TGCAGCGTTTTTTGGAGTCACACCGGGGAGCTGTTTTTT. This sequence encodes CSVFWSHTGELFF.

The gene calls are TRBV9 and TRBJ2-3; 7 positions match TRBD2. Germline loops: CDR1 SGDLS, CDR2 YYNGEE. V lost 0 bases to trimming and J lost 8 bases; unmatched junction nucleotides: 6. The CDR3 runs 14 residues. The CDR3 bases are TGTGCCAGCAGCGTAGGGGGAGGGATAGGTACGCAGTATTTT. Its protein is CASSVGGGIGTQYF. Full variable domain (outside the CDR3, taken from reference TRBV9 and TRBJ2-3): DSGVTQTPKHLITATGQRVTLRCSPRSGDLSVYWYQQSLDQGLQFLIQYYNGEERAKGNILERFSAQQFPDLHSELNLSSLELGDSALYFCASSVGGGIGTQYFGPGTRLTVL.

This clone has a handful of counts. CDR3 loop: CAWSYGQGEAFF. In DNA, the CDR3 is TGTGCCTGGAGTTATGGACAGGGTGAAGCTTTCTTT. V is TRBV30 and J is TRBJ1-1; the match to TRBD1 covers 8 bases. Germline CDR1 is GTSNPN and CDR2 is SVGIG (reference sequence). The CDR3 totals 12 residues. V lost 2 bases to trimming and J lost 7 bases; unmatched junction nucleotides: 3. Complete variable domain (other parts from reference TRBV30 and TRBJ1-1): SQTIHQWPATLVQPVGSPLSLECTVEGTSNPNLYWYRQAAGRGLQLLFYSVGIGQISSEVPQNLSASRPQDRQFILSSKKLLLSDSGFYLCAWSYGQGEAFFGQGTRLTVV.

The chain links TRBV28 to TRBJ1-5; D is unresolved. The germline gives CDR1 MDHEN, CDR2 SYDVKM. V lost 10 bases and J lost 7, with 14 bases in between. This CDR3 is 12 amino acids long. CDR3 in DNA: TGTGCCACCACCATTGGCTTGCAGCCCCAGCATTTT. It encodes CATTIGLQPQHF.

The chain joins TRBV4-1 to TRBJ2-2; no clear D. From germline, CDR1 is MGHRA and CDR2 YSYEKL. Trimming shortened V by 0 bases and J by 7 bases, and 6 bases separated the two germline ends. The CDR3 covers 13 residues. The CDR3 is CASSQEVDGELFF. The CDR3 coding sequence is TGCGCCAGCAGCCAAGAGGTAGACGGGGAGCTGTTTTTT.

The chain recombines TRBV27 with TRBJ2-6, with D uncertain. Trimming took off 8 bases at V and 1 base at J, with 18 bases between the two ends. The CDR3 extends over 17 amino acids. Germline-derived CDR1 and CDR2 are MNHEY and SMNVEV (reference sequence). For the CDR3, the DNA is TGTGCCAGCTCGTTCCAGCAGGCAGAATCTGGGGCCAACGTCCTGACTTTC. It yields the protein CASSFQQAESGANVLTF.

The chain couples TRBV30 to TRBJ2-7, with D perhaps TRBD1 (5 bases). V shed 3 bases and J shed 4 bases, with 13 bases lying between them. The CDR3 spans 13 residues. Germline loops: CDR1 GTSNPN, CDR2 SVGIG (reference sequence). CDR3 in amino acids: CAWSNKGEYEQYF. The CDR3 nucleotides are TGTGCCTGGAGCAATAAAGGGGAATACGAGCAGTACTTC.

This sequence joins TRBV7-9 and TRBJ2-1; 11 bases match TRBD1. V gave up 6 bases and J gave up 6 bases; unmatched junction bases: 4. CDR1 and CDR2 from the germline V gene are SEHNR and FQNEAQ (reference sequence). CDR3 length: 14 residues. In DNA, the CDR3 is TGTGCCAGCAGAGGACAGGGGGCTTTCAATGAGCAGTTCTTC. The encoded protein is CASRGQGAFNEQFF.

CDR3 nucleotides: TGTGCCAGCAGCTTTATAGGGGGGGGGACTGAAGCTTTCTTT. Its protein is CASSFIGGGTEAFF. V usage is TRBV7-3 and J usage is TRBJ1-1; D possibly corresponds to TRBD1 (6 bases). Trimming removed 3 bases from V and 5 bases from J, with 13 bases in between. CDR1 and CDR2 from the germline V gene are SGHTA and FQGTGA. There are 14 residues in the CDR3.

The chain carries TRBV9 and TRBJ2-3; D might be TRBD1 (6 bases). V gave up 0 bases and J gave up 9 bases, with 14 bases separating them. The CDR3 runs to 14 residues. The germline V gene has CDR1 SGDLS and CDR2 YYNGEE. The CDR3 nucleotides read TGTGCCAGCAGCGTAGAAGGGACAATGTACACGCAGTATTTT. Translation gives CASSVEGTMYTQYF.

This chain connects TRBV27 to TRBJ2-1; D gene uncertain. The length of the CDR3 is 14 residues. Germline CDR1 reads MNHEY; CDR2 reads SMNVEV (reference sequence). V lost 7 bases and J 3 bases, leaving 13 bases between the germline ends. CDR3 protein: CASKTPYSYNEQFF. The DNA for the CDR3 is TGTGCCAGCAAGACACCCTATAGCTACAATGAGCAGTTCTTC.

The chain employs TRBV5-1 and TRBJ2-1; 7 bases line up with TRBD2. The CDR3 consists of 16 residues. Germline CDR1 is SGHRS and CDR2 is YFSETQ. V gave up 5 bases and J gave up 1 base; unmatched junction bases: 9. The CDR3 region is CASSWGGERSYNEQFF. CDR3 coding DNA: TGCGCCAGCAGTTGGGGGGGGGAAAGGTCCTACAATGAGCAGTTCTTC.

CDR3 in DNA: TGTGCCAGCAGCCCCTATGGTGAGACCCAGTACTTC. It encodes CASSPYGETQYF. The gene calls are TRBV11-2 and TRBJ2-5; D ambiguous. V was shortened by 5 bases and J by 5 bases, with 9 bases between the two germline ends. Germline V gene sequence: CDR1 SGHAT, CDR2 FQNNGV. The CDR3 contains 12 residues.

The rearrangement links TRBV4-3 to TRBJ1-1, with a tentative D call TRBD1 (5 bases). The CDR3 length is 15 residues. V dropped 0 bases and J dropped 4 bases, with 12 bases sitting between them. CDR1 and CDR2 (germline): LGHNA, YSLEER. The CDR3 DNA sequence: TGCGCCAGCAGCCAAGATTCGGGGGGAGGCACTGAAGCTTTCTTT. Translating gives CASSQDSGGGTEAFF.

This clone appeared once. The genes are TRBV6-6 and TRBJ2-2, with 8 bases fitting TRBD1. V dropped 6 bases and J dropped 2; count of bases not matched to a gene: 5. The germline CDR1 and CDR2 sequences are MNHNY and SVGAGI (reference sequence). The CDR3 contains 15 residues. CDR3 region: CASSQDRANTGELFF. The CDR3 DNA follows: TGTGCCAGCAGCCAGGACAGGGCAAACACCGGGGAGCTGTTTTTT.

The chain links TRBV6-1 to TRBJ2-3, with D unresolved. Trimming pared 3 bases from V and 4 bases from J, leaving 11 bases between. From germline, CDR1 is MNHNS and CDR2 SASEGT. The CDR3 covers 14 residues. DNA for the CDR3: TGTGCCAGCAGTGACGGTCGAATGCCAGATACGCAGTATTTT. It encodes CASSDGRMPDTQYF.

The rearrangement joins TRBV20-1 to TRBJ1-2; D is uncertain. Germline V gene data show CDR1 as DFQATT and CDR2 as SNEGSKA (reference sequence). V lost 6 bases and J 11 bases, leaving 10 bases between the germline ends. The CDR3 is 9 residues long. The CDR3 spells CSAPTGYTF. The CDR3 DNA sequence: TGCAGTGCCCCCACCGGGTACACCTTC.

The V call is TRBV4-3, the J call TRBJ2-7; 11 bases fit TRBD1. V lost 0 bases to trimming and J lost 3 bases; unmatched junction nucleotides: 4. Germline V CDR1 and CDR2: LGHNA, YSLEER. This CDR3 has 16 residues. The CDR3 DNA reads as TGCGCCAGCAGCCAAGATTCTGGGACAGGGGGCTACGAGCAGTACTTC. Its protein product is CASSQDSGTGGYEQYF.

The chain uses TRBV4-3 and TRBJ2-3, with 10 bases lining up with TRBD2. V shed 0 bases and J 2 bases; nucleotides not matched to a gene: 8. The length of the CDR3 is 18 residues. Germline loops: CDR1 LGHNA, CDR2 YSLEER. The DNA for the CDR3 is TGCGCCAGCAGCCAAGAGTTAGCGGGGGGACCATTCACAGATACGCAGTATTTT. Amino acids: CASSQELAGGPFTDTQYF.